One sample yielded the 21 T cell receptor beta chains listed below, sequenced in a study of T cell changes during pregnancy in multiple sclerosis (dated by TCRdb to between 2019 and 2020). The library was built by means of the immunoSEQ multiplex PCR assay. TCRdb mirrors the immuneACCESS table, restricted to in-frame sequences. Some clones are absent from its copies; in checked studies, under half trace to an unresolved V gene, and the reason for the others is unknown. Present in this sample are tens of thousands of clones, roughly 92% of which were seen just once. The ten top clones hold 0.65% to 0.9% of the sample. Specimen: peripheral blood, collected in the first trimester of pregnancy. The origin of the receptors is a female donor with multiple sclerosis, enrolled in a pregnancy study.

The V gene is TRBV6-5, the J gene TRBJ2-5, with D possibly matching TRBD2 (7 bases). The ends were cut back, 0 bases at V and 5 bases at J, with 16 bases in the middle. This CDR3 is built from 16 residues. Germline lookup yields CDR1 MNHEY and CDR2 SVGAGI. The CDR3 nucleotides read TGTGCCAGCAGTTACTCTGGGGGGGGGCCGCGGGAGACCCAGTACTTC. Translated, it gives CASSYSGGGPRETQYF.

The CDR3 nucleotides are TGTGCCAGTACCGGAACAGGGTTAGCCGGGGAGCTGTTTTTT. Translated, it gives CASTGTGLAGELFF. This rearrangement joins TRBV19 to TRBJ2-2; D perhaps matches TRBD1 (6 bases). In germline, CDR1 is LNHDA, CDR2 SQIVND (reference sequence). The ends were cut back, 7 bases at V and 6 bases at J, with 15 bases in the middle. This CDR3 comprises 14 residues.

The chain combines TRBV5-4 with TRBJ2-1, with 15 nucleotides matching TRBD2. Germline V CDR1 and CDR2: SGHNT, YYREEE (reference sequence). The trim removed 4 bases at V and 4 bases at J, leaving 3 bases unmatched. CDR3 size: 16 residues. CDR3 DNA sequence: TGTGCCAGCAGCGGGGGACTAGCGGGGGGATACAATGAGCAGTTCTTC. It encodes CASSGGLAGGYNEQFF.

V is TRBV5-6 and J is TRBJ2-3; D is perhaps TRBD2 (6 bases). Germline V gene data show CDR1 as SGHDT and CDR2 as YYEEEE. The CDR3 is 13 residues long. V dropped 7 bases and J dropped 0 bases, with 9 bases sitting between them. CDR3 DNA: TGTGCCAGCTCCCGGGGGAGCACAGATACGCAGTATTTT. Translated, it gives CASSRGSTDTQYF.

This chain uses TRBV2 with TRBJ1-2; 9 bases line up with TRBD1. The CDR3 extends over 14 amino acids. Germline values: CDR1 SNHLY, CDR2 FYNNEI. The trim removed 6 bases at V and 5 bases at J, leaving 7 bases unmatched. This CDR3 reads CASRTGTGRYGYTF. CDR3 nucleotide sequence: TGTGCCAGCAGAACGGGGACAGGGCGGTATGGCTACACCTTC. Complete variable domain (other parts from reference TRBV2 and TRBJ1-2): EPEVTQTPSHQVTQMGQEVILRCVPISNHLYFYWYRQILGQKVEFLVSFYNNEISEKSEIFDDQFSVERPDGSNFTLKIRSTKLEDSAMYFCASRTGTGRYGYTFGSGTRLTVV.

This clone was seen only once. This chain joins TRBV7-6 and TRBJ2-1; 10 bases match TRBD1. This CDR3 spans 15 amino acids. V was pared by 0 bases and J by 5 bases, with 1 base of the junction left unmatched. CDR1 is SGHVS, CDR2 FNYEAQ, per germline. The CDR3 reads CASSLAGTGDNEQFF. The CDR3 coding sequence is TGTGCCAGCAGCTTAGCGGGGACAGGGGACAATGAGCAGTTCTTC.

The chain couples TRBV5-1 to TRBJ2-7; a possible D gene is TRBD1 (5 bases). This CDR3 has 15 amino acids. Germline CDR1 SGHRS, CDR2 YFSETQ. Trimming pared 6 bases from V and 0 bases from J, leaving 16 bases between. CDR3 nucleotide sequence: TGCGCCAGCACCCTTGGTGGGGCGGACTCCTACGAGCAGTACTTC. It encodes CASTLGGADSYEQYF.

The chain recombines TRBV2 with TRBJ2-2, with 8 bases identical to TRBD1. From germline, CDR1 is SNHLY and CDR2 FYNNEI. CDR3 size: 16 residues. The V and J ends lost 7 bases and 7 bases, in that order; junction bases with no gene match: 14. CDR3 region: CASIVRQGALGGELFF. CDR3 coding DNA: TGTGCCAGCATCGTCAGGCAGGGGGCGCTTGGCGGGGAGCTGTTTTTT.

CDR3 DNA sequence: TGTGCTAGTGGAAGATGGACTAGCGGGGGGGCGTACGATGCCGGGGAGCTGTTTTTT. It encodes CASGRWTSGGAYDAGELFF. The rearrangement uses TRBV12-5 and TRBJ2-2, with 15 bases that match TRBD2. The V segment lost 6 bases and the J segment 6 bases; nucleotides outside the gene matches: 14. Germline-derived CDR1 and CDR2 are LGHNT and FRNRAP. The CDR3 loop spans 19 amino acids.

The chain's CDR3 is CASSPPSGGNTDTQYF. The DNA for the CDR3 is TGTGCCAGCAGTCCACCTAGCGGGGGAAATACAGATACGCAGTATTTT. The chain is built from TRBV7-9 and TRBJ2-3, with 10 nucleotides matching TRBD2. Germline V CDR1 and CDR2: SEHNR, FQNEAQ (reference sequence). This CDR3 contains 16 residues. After removal of 6 bases from V and 3 bases from J, the junction contained 9 bases not matched to a gene.

The chain is built from TRBV30 and TRBJ1-5; maybe TRBD1 (6 bases). The CDR3 runs to 16 residues. Germline loops: CDR1 GTSNPN, CDR2 SVGIG (reference sequence). The V gene lost 4 bases and the J gene lost 2 bases, with 18 bases spanning the gap. CDR3 DNA: TGTGCCTGGAAGGGGGTTAACATAGCCGGCAATCAGCCCCAGCATTTT. This translates into CAWKGVNIAGNQPQHF.

This clone was recorded once. The chain is built from TRBV19 and TRBJ2-4; 8 nucleotides align to TRBD2. This CDR3 comprises 17 residues. The ends lost 3 bases at V and 5 bases at J; junction bases unmatched: 12. Germline CDR1 is LNHDA and CDR2 is SQIVND (reference sequence). For the CDR3, the DNA is TGTGCCAGTAGTATCCCGGGGGGCCTGCGGGAGGAAAACATTCAGTACTTC. Residues: CASSIPGGLREENIQYF.

The rearrangement links TRBV5-6 to TRBJ2-3; D is ambiguous. Germline CDR1 SGHDT, CDR2 YYEEEE. The CDR3 runs to 11 residues. V was trimmed by 2 bases and J by 7 bases, leaving 5 bases between them. The CDR3 protein is CASSFLNTQYF. The CDR3 region has the DNA TGTGCCAGCAGCTTCTTAAATACGCAGTATTTT.

The chain carries TRBV7-9 and TRBJ2-3, with TRBD2 matching 8 bases. The CDR3 is 16 residues long. Germline V gene data show CDR1 as SEHNR and CDR2 as FQNEAQ (reference sequence). Unmatched junction bases numbered 3, after V lost 0 bases and J lost 1 base. The CDR3 reads CASSLASGGGTDTQYF. In DNA form, the CDR3 reads TGTGCCAGCAGCTTAGCAAGCGGGGGAGGCACAGATACGCAGTATTTT.

This rearrangement joins TRBV5-1 to TRBJ2-7, with 7 bases fitting TRBD2. The CDR3 sequence is 16 residues long. V was pared by 0 bases and J by 0 bases, with 6 bases of the junction left unmatched. Germline V gives CDR1 SGHRS, CDR2 YFSETQ. The DNA for the CDR3 is TGCGCCAGCAGCTTGGCGGGCGGGGGAAGCTCCTACGAGCAGTACTTC. It codes for CASSLAGGGSSYEQYF.

This clone was counted only a few times. The V and J genes are TRBV6-6 and TRBJ1-1; D perhaps matches TRBD1 (5 bases). The CDR3 sequence is 14 residues long. Germline loops: CDR1 MNHNY, CDR2 SVGAGI (reference sequence). Trimming took off 1 base at V and 3 bases at J, with 9 bases between the two ends. CDR3 nucleotide sequence: TGTGCCAGCAGTTACTTACGCAGGGACACTGAAGCTTTCTTT. It encodes CASSYLRRDTEAFF.

V is TRBV7-6 and J is TRBJ2-5; the match to TRBD2 covers 10 bases. The CDR3 contains 16 residues. V lost 5 bases and J lost 2; bases outside the gene matches: 8. The germline V gene encodes CDR1 SGHVS and CDR2 FNYEAQ. CDR3 region: CASSAHPGLAQETQYF. The CDR3 DNA is TGTGCCAGCAGCGCCCACCCGGGACTAGCGCAAGAGACCCAGTACTTC.

The chain recombines TRBV18 with TRBJ1-3, with 7 bases fitting TRBD1. V was pared by 3 bases and J by 8 bases, with 7 bases of the junction left unmatched. Germline V lookup: CDR1 KGHSH, CDR2 LQKENI. This CDR3 has 14 amino acids. For the CDR3, the DNA is TGTGCCAGCTCACCCGTTACAGGGGTGGACACCATATATTTT. As protein: CASSPVTGVDTIYF.

V usage is TRBV2 and J usage is TRBJ1-4, with D possibly matching TRBD1 (6 bases). Germline lookup yields CDR1 SNHLY and CDR2 FYNNEI. The V and J ends lost 5 bases and 10 bases respectively, with 23 bases between them. The CDR3 totals 16 residues. CDR3 in amino acids: CASSQTLTGELGKLFF. CDR3 nucleotide sequence: TGTGCCAGCAGTCAAACCCTGACAGGCGAACTTGGAAAACTGTTTTTT.

This chain connects TRBV7-3 to TRBJ2-3, with TRBD2 as a possible D gene (6 bases). CDR1 is SGHTA, CDR2 FQGTGA, per germline. The CDR3 consists of 17 residues. V gave up 1 base and J gave up 0 bases, with 14 bases separating them. The CDR3 coding sequence is TGTGCCAGCAGCTTAATGGGGGGAACAACTAGCACAGATACGCAGTATTTT. This sequence encodes CASSLMGGTTSTDTQYF.

The rearrangement uses TRBV4-3 and TRBJ2-7, with D hard to call. The CDR3 loop spans 15 amino acids. Germline V gene sequence: CDR1 LGHNA, CDR2 YSLEER. The ends were cut back, 0 bases at V and 4 bases at J, with 13 bases in the middle. CDR3 sequence reads: CASSQEPTHAYEQYF. As DNA, the CDR3 is TGCGCCAGCAGCCAAGAACCCACACACGCTTACGAGCAGTACTTC.